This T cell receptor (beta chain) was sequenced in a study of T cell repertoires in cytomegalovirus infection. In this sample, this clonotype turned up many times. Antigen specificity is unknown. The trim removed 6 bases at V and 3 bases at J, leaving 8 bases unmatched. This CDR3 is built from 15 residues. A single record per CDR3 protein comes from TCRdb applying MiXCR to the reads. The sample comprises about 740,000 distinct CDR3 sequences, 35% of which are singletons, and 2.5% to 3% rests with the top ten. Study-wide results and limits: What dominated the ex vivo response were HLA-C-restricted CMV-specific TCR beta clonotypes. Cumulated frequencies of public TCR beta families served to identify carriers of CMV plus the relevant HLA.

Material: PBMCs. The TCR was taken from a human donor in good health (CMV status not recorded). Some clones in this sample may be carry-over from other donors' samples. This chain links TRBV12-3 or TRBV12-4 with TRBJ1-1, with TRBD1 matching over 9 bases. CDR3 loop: CASSRPGTGYTEAFF. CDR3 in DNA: TGTGCCAGCAGCCGCCCCGGGACAGGGTACACTGAAGCTTTCTTT.